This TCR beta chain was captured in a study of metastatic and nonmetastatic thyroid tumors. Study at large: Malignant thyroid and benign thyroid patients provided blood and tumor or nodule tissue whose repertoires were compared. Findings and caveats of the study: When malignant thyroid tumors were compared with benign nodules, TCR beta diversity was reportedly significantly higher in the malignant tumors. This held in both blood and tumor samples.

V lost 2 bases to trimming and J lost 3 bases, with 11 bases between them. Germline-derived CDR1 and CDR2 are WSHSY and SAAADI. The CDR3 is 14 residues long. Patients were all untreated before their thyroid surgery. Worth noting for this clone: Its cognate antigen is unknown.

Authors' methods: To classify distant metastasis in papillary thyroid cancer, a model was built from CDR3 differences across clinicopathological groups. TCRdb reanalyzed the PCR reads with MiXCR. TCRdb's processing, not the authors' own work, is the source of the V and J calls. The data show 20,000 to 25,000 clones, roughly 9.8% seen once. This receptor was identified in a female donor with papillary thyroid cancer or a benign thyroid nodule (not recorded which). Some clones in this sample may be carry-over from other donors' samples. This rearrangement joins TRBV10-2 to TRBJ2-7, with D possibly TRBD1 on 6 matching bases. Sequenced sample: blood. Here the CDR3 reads CASSEQQGIYEQYF. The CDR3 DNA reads TGCGCCAGCAGTGAGCAGCAGGGGATCTACGAGCAGTACTTC.